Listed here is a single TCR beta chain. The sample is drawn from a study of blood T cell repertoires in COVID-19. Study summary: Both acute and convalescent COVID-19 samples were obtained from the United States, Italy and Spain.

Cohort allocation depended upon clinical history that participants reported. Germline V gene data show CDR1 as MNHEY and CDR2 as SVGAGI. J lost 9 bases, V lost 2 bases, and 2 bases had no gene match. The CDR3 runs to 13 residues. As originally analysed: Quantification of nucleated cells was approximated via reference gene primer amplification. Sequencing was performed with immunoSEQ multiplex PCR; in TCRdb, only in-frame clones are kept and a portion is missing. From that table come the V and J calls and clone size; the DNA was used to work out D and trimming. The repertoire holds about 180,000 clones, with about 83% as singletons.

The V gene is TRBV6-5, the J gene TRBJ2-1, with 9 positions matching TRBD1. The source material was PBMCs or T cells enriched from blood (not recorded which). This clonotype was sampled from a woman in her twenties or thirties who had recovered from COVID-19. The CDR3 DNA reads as TGTGCCAGCAGTTACGCGGACAGGGGTGAGCAGTTCTTC. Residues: CASSYADRGEQFF.